The 32 T cell receptor beta chains reported below all come from one sample, sequenced in a study of T-cell memory formation after mild COVID-19. In TCRdb, the 5' RACE reads were re-called with MiXCR into one record per CDR3 protein. The table shows about 130,000 distinct CDR3 sequences, with approximately 25% occurring only once. The source material was PBMCs or a T cell subset sorted from them (not recorded which). Receptor source: an adult woman who had mild COVID-19 (a few samples of this study predate the infection). Cell type and time point are not known.

This chain joins TRBV7-8 and TRBJ2-2, with 8 bases aligning to TRBD2. The CDR3 length is 18 residues. Germline V gives CDR1 SGHVS, CDR2 FQNEAQ. V dropped 4 bases and J dropped 0; count of bases not matched to a gene: 10. CDR3 loop: CASSSGAAGGPNTGELFF. DNA of the CDR3: TGTGCCAGCAGCTCCGGGGCTGCGGGGGGACCGAACACCGGGGAGCTGTTTTTT.

This clonotype was seen more than once but under ten times. The chain employs TRBV5-4 and TRBJ1-6; no firm D call. The germline V gene encodes CDR1 SGHNT and CDR2 YYREEE (reference sequence). Trimming stripped 3 bases from V and 13 bases from J, with 11 bases between. There are 12 residues in the CDR3. This chain's CDR3 is CASSSDGGPLHF. For the CDR3, the DNA is TGTGCCAGCAGCTCGGACGGTGGTCCCCTCCACTTT.

This clonotype was detected a few times. A junction end diverges from the germline sequence, so it may reflect a read error. V is TRBV7-7 and J is TRBJ2-5; D unresolved. Germline V gene data show CDR1 as SSHAT and CDR2 as FNYEAQ (reference sequence). The CDR3 sequence is 15 residues long. The chain's CDR3 is CASSLSPAPRETQYF. The CDR3 DNA sequence: TGTGCTAGCAGCTTAAGCCCGGCCCCAAGAGAGACCCAGTACTTC. Full variable domain (rest looked up from reference TRBV7-7 and TRBJ2-5): GAGVSQSPRYKVTKRGQDVTLRCDPISSHATLYWYQQALGQGPEFLTYFNYEAQPDKSGLPSDRFSAERPEGSISTLTIQRTEQRDSAMYRCASSLSPAPRETQYFGPGTRLLVL.

As regards this clonotype: This may arise from a read error, as a much more abundant clone is one base away. The chain uses TRBV27 and TRBJ2-1; 10 bases are a match to TRBD2. This CDR3 spans 15 amino acids. Germline loops: CDR1 MNHEY, CDR2 SMNVEV (reference sequence). V shed 6 bases, J shed 0 bases, and the junction held 2 bases outside the gene matches. The CDR3 DNA follows: TGTGCCAGCAGCATAGCGGGGGGCTCCTACAATGAGCAGTTCTTC. Its translation is CASSIAGGSYNEQFF.

The J gene is TRBJ1-2, the V gene TRBV15; a weak D match, TRBD1 (6 bases). V shed 0 bases and J shed 8 bases, with 25 bases lying between them. Germline-derived CDR1 and CDR2 are LNHNV and YYDKDF (reference sequence). CDR3 size: 18 residues. CDR3 region: CATSRDARAGGGERGYTF. CDR3 DNA sequence: TGTGCCACCAGCAGAGATGCGCGTGCCGGGGGCGGGGAGAGGGGCTACACCTTC.

In its sample, this clonotype was seen a few times. The rearrangement uses TRBV4-1 and TRBJ2-7, with 9 bases that match TRBD1. The trim removed 1 base at V and 4 bases at J, leaving 2 bases unmatched. Germline V gene lookup returns CDR1 MGHRA and CDR2 YSYEKL. The CDR3 loop spans 14 amino acids. Here the CDR3 DNA reads TGCGCCAGCAGCCAAGGGACAGGGGTTTACGAGCAGTACTTC. It specifies CASSQGTGVYEQYF.

This clonotype was detected many times. The chain combines TRBV29-1 with TRBJ2-4; 12 bases agree with TRBD2. The CDR3 is 15 amino acids. The germline gives CDR1 SQVTM, CDR2 ANQGSEA. Trimming took 5 bases from V and 8 from J; bases not matched to a gene: 10. This CDR3 is CSVTGLAGPGDIQYF. In nucleotides, the CDR3 is TGCAGCGTTACCGGACTAGCGGGGCCAGGGGACATTCAGTACTTC.

The rearrangement joins TRBV12-3 or TRBV12-4 to TRBJ2-7, with D hard to call. This CDR3 is built from 13 residues. The V end lost 0 bases, the J end lost 6 bases, and 9 bases lay between the germline ends. Here the CDR3 DNA reads TGTGCCAGCAGTTTAGCCCCCCTTAGCGAGCAGTACTTC. It yields the protein CASSLAPLSEQYF.

The J gene is TRBJ1-6, the V gene TRBV6-5; 11 bases match TRBD1. Germline loops: CDR1 MNHEY, CDR2 SVGAGI. The CDR3 is 15 amino acids. Trimming cost V 5 bases and J 9 bases; bases outside gene matches: 6. In DNA form, the CDR3 reads TGTGCCAGCAGTAACCAAGGGACAGGGGGTTCACCCCTCCACTTT. Its translation is CASSNQGTGGSPLHF.

Many counts were recorded for this clonotype. V gene TRBV20-1 combines with J gene TRBJ1-1; TRBD1 is a possible D gene (5 bases). V was trimmed by 0 bases and J by 1 base, leaving 21 bases between them. The CDR3 covers 18 residues. The germline V gene has CDR1 DFQATT and CDR2 SNEGSKA (reference sequence). DNA of the CDR3: TGCAGTGCTAGAGACCCCCGGGGGAGGGGTTCGGGGAACACTGAAGCTTTCTTT. Its protein product is CSARDPRGRGSGNTEAFF.

The chain employs TRBV4-2 and TRBJ2-7, with D perhaps being TRBD1 or TRBD2 (5 bases each). V was clipped by 0 bases and J by 0 bases, with 9 bases between them. Germline CDR1 LGHNA, CDR2 YNFKEQ. The CDR3 length is 15 residues. The CDR3 is CASSQDRDGSYEQYF. Written as DNA, the CDR3 is TGTGCCAGCAGCCAAGACCGGGACGGCTCCTACGAGCAGTACTTC.

This chain connects TRBV12-3 or TRBV12-4 to TRBJ1-1; D is ambiguous. The V end was cut by 6 bases, the J end by 1 base, with 15 bases between. This CDR3 comprises 15 residues. CDR3 in amino acids: CASSFSPTPNTEAFF. The DNA for the CDR3 is TGTGCCAGCAGCTTCTCCCCTACTCCGAACACTGAAGCTTTCTTT.

The chain has TRBV7-2 and TRBJ2-3; 8 nucleotides agree with TRBD1. The CDR3 extends over 16 amino acids. Germline V gene lookup returns CDR1 SGHTA and CDR2 FQGNSA. V lost 1 base, J lost 5 bases, and 8 bases stayed unmatched. In DNA form, the CDR3 reads TGTGCCAGCAGCTTAGTAGTGGGACAGGATGGAGATACGCAGTATTTT. It yields the protein CASSLVVGQDGDTQYF.

The CDR3 DNA reads as TGTGCCAGCAGCCTAAAGGCCACCGGGGAGCTGTTTTTT. Residues: CASSLKATGELFF. V usage is TRBV27 and J usage is TRBJ2-2; D remains ambiguous. Trimming cost V 6 bases and J 4 bases, with 9 bases left between them. The germline gives CDR1 MNHEY, CDR2 SMNVEV (reference sequence). This CDR3 spans 13 amino acids.

This clonotype was observed a handful of times. This chain uses TRBV7-9 with TRBJ2-5, with D possibly TRBD2 on 6 matching bases. The CDR3 has 14 amino acids. Trimming removed 5 bases at V and 5 bases at J, with 15 bases between. Looked up from germline, CDR1 is SEHNR and CDR2 is FQNEAQ (reference sequence). The CDR3 DNA reads as TGTGCCAGCAGCCGGTCCACGGGGGTGGAGACCCAGTACTTC. As protein: CASSRSTGVETQYF.

This clonotype showed up just a few times. J is TRBJ2-1 and V is TRBV5-5; no clear D gene. The CDR3 is 14 amino acids. Trimming left V 4 bases short and J 6 bases short, with 14 bases between. Germline-derived CDR1 and CDR2 are SGHKS and YYEKEE (reference sequence). CDR3 region: CASSKPGLSNEQFF. CDR3 sequence (DNA): TGTGCCAGCAGCAAACCGGGCCTCTCCAATGAGCAGTTCTTC.

The chain links TRBV7-9 to TRBJ2-2, with a tentative D call TRBD2 (6 bases). The V gene lost 3 bases and the J gene lost 2 bases, with 13 bases spanning the gap. This CDR3 spans 16 amino acids. The germline V gene encodes CDR1 SEHNR and CDR2 FQNEAQ (reference sequence). The CDR3 sequence is CASSLGGRLNTGELFF. CDR3 DNA: TGTGCCAGCAGCTTGGGGGGACGCCTCAACACCGGGGAGCTGTTTTTT.

The chain joins TRBV4-1 to TRBJ1-6; D unclear. CDR3 size: 15 residues. Germline V lookup: CDR1 MGHRA, CDR2 YSYEKL. V was shortened by 0 bases and J by 10 bases, with 13 bases between the two germline ends. The DNA of the CDR3 is TGCGCCAGCAGCCAAGATCGCAGAAGTTTGTCACCCCTCCACTTT. It codes for CASSQDRRSLSPLHF.

This clonotype occurred a few times. V gene TRBV27 combines with J gene TRBJ2-2; D might be TRBD1 or TRBD2, each matching 6 bases. CDR1 is MNHEY, CDR2 SMNVEV, per germline (reference sequence). Trimming pared 2 bases from V and 5 bases from J, leaving 15 bases between. This CDR3 has 16 residues. CDR3 nucleotide sequence: TGTGCCAGCAGTTTAAGGAGGGGGTTTACAACCGGGGAGCTGTTTTTT. This codes for CASSLRRGFTTGELFF.

In its sample, this clonotype was seen many times. The chain recombines TRBV3-1 with TRBJ2-3; 10 nucleotides match TRBD2. The V gene end was trimmed by 0 bases and the J gene end by 1 base; junction bases not matched to a gene: 4. Per germline, CDR1 LGHDT and CDR2 YNNKEL (reference sequence). The CDR3 covers 17 residues. CDR3 loop: CASSQEWTSGRTDTQYF. Written as DNA, the CDR3 is TGTGCCAGCAGCCAAGAATGGACTAGCGGACGCACAGATACGCAGTATTTT.

This clonotype was counted only a few times. V gene TRBV6-2 or TRBV6-3 combines with J gene TRBJ2-7, with 9 bases that match TRBD2. Trimming at V came to 6 bases and at J to 4 bases, leaving 7 bases not matched to a gene. Germline loops: CDR1 MNHEY, CDR2 SVGEGT. CDR3 length: 14 residues. DNA of the CDR3: TGTGCCAGCAGAATAGCGGGAGCGGATTACGAGCAGTACTTC. It translates to CASRIAGADYEQYF.

This clonotype was counted only a few times. J is TRBJ1-2 and V is TRBV5-1; D uncertain. The CDR3 has 15 amino acids. Germline values: CDR1 SGHRS, CDR2 YFSETQ. V lost 0 bases and J lost 6, with 15 bases in between. The CDR3 is CASSLVGGLDNGYTF. In nucleotides, the CDR3 is TGCGCCAGCAGCTTGGTGGGAGGACTTGACAATGGCTACACCTTC.

This clonotype has just a few counts. The genes are TRBV4-1 and TRBJ2-1, with 11 bases aligning to TRBD2. Germline assignment: CDR1 MGHRA and CDR2 YSYEKL. The CDR3 is made up of 15 amino acids. V lost 3 bases and J lost 6; bases outside the gene matches: 4. CDR3 region: CASSHLAGGRNEQFF. The CDR3 coding sequence is TGCGCCAGCAGCCATCTAGCGGGGGGACGCAATGAGCAGTTCTTC.

This clonotype was picked up a small number of times. The chain uses TRBV2 and TRBJ2-1; 8 bases match TRBD2. V lost 6 bases, J lost 7 bases, and 14 bases stayed unmatched. Germline CDR1 SNHLY, CDR2 FYNNEI. CDR3 length: 16 amino acids. The CDR3 protein is CASRDLEAGVRNEQFF. CDR3 nucleotide sequence: TGTGCCAGCAGGGATCTCGAAGCGGGAGTGAGGAATGAGCAGTTCTTC. The full variable domain, completed using reference TRBV2 and TRBJ2-1, is EPEVTQTPSHQVTQMGQEVILRCVPISNHLYFYWYRQILGQKVEFLVSFYNNEISEKSEIFDDQFSVERPDGSNFTLKIRSTKLEDSAMYFCASRDLEAGVRNEQFFGPGTRLTVL.

The chain combines TRBV5-1 with TRBJ2-7; 7 bases are a match to TRBD1. In germline, CDR1 is SGHRS, CDR2 YFSETQ. There are 15 residues in the CDR3. V gave up 2 bases and J gave up 5 bases; unmatched junction bases: 10. The CDR3 DNA is TGCGCCAGCAGCTTACAGGGGACCCCAGTGAACGAGCAGTACTTC. Protein: CASSLQGTPVNEQYF.

V usage is TRBV4-1 and J usage is TRBJ1-3; no clear D gene. Germline V gene lookup returns CDR1 MGHRA and CDR2 YSYEKL. The V end was cut by 3 bases, the J end by 4 bases, with 7 bases between. This CDR3 contains 13 residues. CDR3 nucleotide sequence: TGCGCCAGCAGCCAGGCGAGAGGAAACACCATATATTTT. Translation gives CASSQARGNTIYF.

This clonotype was picked up a small number of times. The gene calls are TRBV9 and TRBJ2-1; TRBD2 aligns across 9 bases. J was trimmed by 3 bases and V by 1 base; bases with no gene match: 5. This CDR3 is 16 amino acids long. Per germline, CDR1 SGDLS and CDR2 YYNGEE. CDR3: CASSVFASGVYNEQFF. The CDR3 DNA follows: TGTGCCAGCAGCGTATTTGCTAGCGGGGTCTACAATGAGCAGTTCTTC.

This clonotype appeared a few times. V is TRBV5-1 and J is TRBJ2-3; D uncertain. The germline V gene encodes CDR1 SGHRS and CDR2 YFSETQ. The CDR3 is made up of 13 amino acids. The ends were cut back, 2 bases at V and 4 bases at J, with 8 bases in the middle. The CDR3 sequence is CASSLTVSDTQYF. The CDR3 nucleotides read TGCGCCAGCAGCTTAACGGTTTCAGATACGCAGTATTTT.

The V call is TRBV7-9, the J call TRBJ2-5, with 11 bases aligning to TRBD2. Germline assignment: CDR1 SEHNR and CDR2 FQNEAQ (reference sequence). The CDR3 runs to 18 residues. V was pared by 5 bases and J by 5 bases, with 16 bases of the junction left unmatched. The CDR3 protein is CASSRGGLAGGSGETQYF. CDR3 nucleotides: TGTGCCAGCAGCCGCGGAGGACTAGCGGGCGGAAGCGGGGAGACCCAGTACTTC.

V gene TRBV7-9 combines with J gene TRBJ2-5; a weak D match, TRBD1 (6 bases). CDR3 length: 14 amino acids. The germline gives CDR1 SEHNR, CDR2 FQNEAQ (reference sequence). V was shortened by 4 bases and J by 5 bases, with 14 bases between the two germline ends. The CDR3 coding sequence is TGTGCCAGCAGCTCGGACAGCCGACGGGAGACCCAGTACTTC. This codes for CASSSDSRRETQYF.

The chain uses TRBV4-3 and TRBJ1-2, with TRBD1 matching over 11 bases. V trimming: 3 bases; J trimming: 0 bases; junction bases outside the gene matches: 0. This CDR3 comprises 15 residues. Per the germline V gene, CDR1 is LGHNA and CDR2 is YSLEER. The CDR3 DNA sequence: TGCGCCAGCAGCCAGGGACAGGGGGCTAACTATGGCTACACCTTC. Amino acid sequence: CASSQGQGANYGYTF.

This clonotype was seen a few times. The chain recombines TRBV19 with TRBJ1-5; tentative D call: TRBD1 (5 bases). Trimming shortened V by 6 bases and J by 1 base, and 19 bases separated the two germline ends. CDR3 length: 17 amino acids. CDR1 and CDR2 from the germline V gene are LNHDA and SQIVND (reference sequence). CDR3 nucleotide sequence: TGTGCCAGTAGGGAAGGGATTCCAGGGCAAAGCAATCAGCCCCAGCATTTT. It codes for CASREGIPGQSNQPQHF.